There are many counts of the clone carrying this T cell receptor beta chain. This sample's time point: newly diagnosed GD, antithyroid drugs for less than 3 months. The TCR library was made from RNA extracted from PBMCs. The sample comes from a study of regulatory T cells in long-lasting Graves disease. For TCR beta, libraries came from iRepertoire HTBI primers and Arm-PCR of CDR3 regions. TCRdb passed the multiplex PCR reads through MiXCR, listing each CDR3 protein once. The data contain approximately 470,000 distinct CDR3 sequences, 15% to 20% of them singletons. V was cut by 2 bases and J by 4 bases, with 6 bases left in between. CDR1 is LNHNV, CDR2 YYDKDF, per germline (reference sequence). The CDR3 has 12 residues. The sample was also reused in another study, on T cells in Graves' hyperthyroidism and ophthalmopathy.

The clonotype originates from a man in his forties with Graves disease. The sample in question was peripheral blood mononuclear cells (PBMCs), obtained at new diagnosis, from a patient treated with antithyroid drugs. V gene TRBV15 combines with J gene TRBJ2-7; D ambiguous. The chain's CDR3 is CATSRSHYEQYF. CDR3 nucleotide sequence: TGTGCCACCAGCAGATCTCATTACGAGCAGTACTTC.